A single sample is the source of the 19 T cell receptor beta chains below, sequenced in a study of cytomegalovirus exposure and HLA in healthy donors. The PCR used 60 Vbeta and 13 Jbeta primers. Only in-frame clones appear in the TCRdb table, and some are missing; sequencing was by immunoSEQ multiplex PCR. The sample contains about 77,000 clones, about 79% of which appear only once. Sequencing input: PBMCs. Source of these receptors: a woman between 40 and 55 years old in good health and CMV-seronegative.

The rearrangement links TRBV11-2 to TRBJ2-5; 9 nucleotides match TRBD2. In germline, CDR1 is SGHAT, CDR2 FQNNGV. CDR3 length equals 18 residues. V lost 2 bases to trimming and J lost 5 bases; unmatched junction nucleotides: 15. CDR3 DNA: TGTGCCAGCAGCTTATGGAGAGCGGGGGGCCGGGGGGTGGAGACCCAGTACTTC. Its protein product is CASSLWRAGGRGVETQYF.

CDR3: CASSRQGAVDTQYF. DNA of the CDR3: TGTGCCAGTAGTAGACAGGGGGCTGTCGATACGCAGTATTTT. V gene TRBV19 combines with J gene TRBJ2-3; 10 bases fit TRBD1. The CDR3 runs to 14 residues. V shed 4 bases, J shed 6 bases, and the junction held 4 bases outside the gene matches. The germline V gene encodes CDR1 LNHDA and CDR2 SQIVND (reference sequence).

The rearrangement joins TRBV2 to TRBJ1-6, with 7 bases that match TRBD1. Germline trimming cut 3 bases from V and 7 bases from J; bases unmatched to any gene: 6. Germline values: CDR1 SNHLY, CDR2 FYNNEI. The CDR3 contains 15 residues. The CDR3 reads CASSDATGINSPLHF. In DNA, the CDR3 is TGTGCCAGCAGTGATGCGACAGGGATAAATTCACCCCTCCACTTT.

In regard to this clone: The junction shows a germline mismatch at one end, possibly a read error. The chain links TRBV7-7 to TRBJ2-7, with a tentative D call TRBD1 (6 bases). CDR1 is SSHAT and CDR2 is FNYEAQ in the germline V gene (reference sequence). CDR3 length: 12 amino acids. CDR3 region: CASSASGQEQYF. CDR3 coding DNA: TGTGCTAGCAGCGCCAGCGGACAGGAGCAGTACTTC.

The rearrangement links TRBV5-1 to TRBJ2-1; a possible D gene is TRBD1 (5 bases). The CDR3 has 14 amino acids. Trimming shortened V by 0 bases and J by 2 bases, and 6 bases separated the two germline ends. CDR1 and CDR2 from the germline V gene are SGHRS and YFSETQ. The CDR3 spells CASSLAGTYNEQFF. CDR3 sequence (DNA): TGCGCCAGCAGCTTGGCAGGGACCTACAATGAGCAGTTCTTC.

CDR3 sequence (DNA): TGTGCCTGGACCGGGGACAGGGTGACCCCCGGGGAGCTGTTTTTT. Its translation: CAWTGDRVTPGELFF. The chain employs TRBV30 and TRBJ2-2; TRBD1 matches 9 bases. Trimming cost V 4 bases and J 6 bases; bases outside gene matches: 9. This CDR3 has 15 residues. Germline CDR1 and CDR2: GTSNPN and SVGIG (reference sequence).

This clone occurred a few times. One junction end disagrees with the germline gene, perhaps due to a read error. The genes are TRBV7-7 and TRBJ2-2, with a possible D match to TRBD2 (6 bases). The length of the CDR3 is 13 residues. Germline V gene lookup returns CDR1 SSHAT and CDR2 FNYEAQ (reference sequence). The CDR3, as DNA: TGTGCTAGCAGCTTCGGGGGAGGCGGGGAGCTGTTTTTT. It yields the protein CASSFGGGGELFF. Variable domain in full (rest from reference TRBV7-7 and TRBJ2-2): GAGVSQSPRYKVTKRGQDVTLRCDPISSHATLYWYQQALGQGPEFLTYFNYEAQPDKSGLPSDRFSAERPEGSISTLTIQRTEQRDSAMYRCASSFGGGGELFFGEGSRLTVL.

The chain has TRBV11-2 and TRBJ2-3, with D perhaps TRBD2 (5 bases). Germline-derived CDR1 and CDR2 are SGHAT and FQNNGV. The CDR3 sequence is 16 residues long. V dropped 2 bases and J dropped 4 bases, with 16 bases sitting between them. This CDR3 reads CASSLRRAARPDTQYF. CDR3 in DNA: TGTGCCAGCAGCTTAAGGCGGGCCGCACGGCCAGATACGCAGTATTTT.

The chain links TRBV7-8 to TRBJ2-7, with 7 bases matching TRBD1. Looked up from germline, CDR1 is SGHVS and CDR2 is FQNEAQ. The CDR3 totals 16 residues. V was clipped by 5 bases and J by 1 base; unmatched bases: 11. The CDR3 loop is CASSPTRDRLSYEQYF. CDR3 nucleotide sequence: TGTGCCAGCAGCCCGACCCGGGACAGACTTTCCTACGAGCAGTACTTC.

The rearrangement joins TRBV6-5 to TRBJ2-2, with D unclear. This CDR3 has 14 amino acids. Trimming stripped 0 bases from V and 5 bases from J, with 7 bases between. Looked up from germline, CDR1 is MNHEY and CDR2 is SVGAGI. CDR3 coding DNA: TGTGCCAGCAGTTACTCCGCTGAGACCGGGGAGCTGTTTTTT. This encodes CASSYSAETGELFF.

The V call is TRBV5-1, the J call TRBJ2-1; 9 bases are a match to TRBD2. This CDR3 has 15 residues. Per the germline V gene, CDR1 is SGHRS and CDR2 is YFSETQ. J was trimmed by 0 bases and V by 4 bases; bases with no gene match: 2. CDR3 region: CASSLSGSSYNEQFF. The DNA of the CDR3 is TGCGCCAGCAGCCTTAGCGGGAGCTCCTACAATGAGCAGTTCTTC.

The V gene is TRBV28, the J gene TRBJ2-7; TRBD1 agrees at 10 bases. Germline V gives CDR1 MDHEN, CDR2 SYDVKM. CDR3 length: 14 amino acids. The V and J ends lost 6 bases and 0 bases, in that order; junction bases with no gene match: 2. The CDR3 sequence is CASRWTGGSYEQYF. DNA of the CDR3: TGTGCCAGCAGGTGGACAGGGGGCTCCTACGAGCAGTACTTC.

In nucleotides, the CDR3 is TGTGCCAGCAGCTTAGTGGCAGGGGGCTCCTACAATGAGCAGTTCTTC. This sequence encodes CASSLVAGGSYNEQFF. This chain connects TRBV7-9 to TRBJ2-1; 7 bases line up with TRBD1. Trimming removed 1 base from V and 0 bases from J; junction bases left unmatched: 3. The V gene's germline CDR1 is SEHNR and CDR2 FQNEAQ (reference sequence). The CDR3 length is 16 residues.

The CDR3 DNA reads TGTGCCAGTACCACTGGAGGGCCCATATATTTT. It yields the protein CASTTGGPIYF. The chain joins TRBV19 to TRBJ1-3; D gene unclear. The CDR3 is 11 amino acids. Trimming removed 7 bases at V and 11 bases at J, with 12 bases between. Germline V lookup: CDR1 LNHDA, CDR2 SQIVND (reference sequence).

V and J are TRBV5-4 and TRBJ1-5; the match to TRBD1 covers 7 bases. Trimming removed 0 bases from V and 7 bases from J; junction bases left unmatched: 10. Looked up from germline, CDR1 is SGHNT and CDR2 is YYREEE (reference sequence). CDR3 size: 16 residues. The CDR3 protein is CASSLGGVSGGQPQHF. In nucleotides, the CDR3 is TGTGCCAGCAGCTTGGGGGGGGTTTCAGGGGGACAGCCCCAGCATTTT. The full variable domain, its missing parts supplied by reference TRBV5-4 and TRBJ1-5, is ETGVTQSPTHLIKTRGQQVTLRCSSQSGHNTVSWYQQALGQGPQFIFQYYREEENGRGNFPPRFSGLQFPNYSSELNVNALELDDSALYLCASSLGGVSGGQPQHFGDGTRLSIL.

V usage is TRBV7-6 and J usage is TRBJ2-1; D may be TRBD2 (5 bases). Trimming stripped 2 bases from V and 4 bases from J, with 6 bases between. The CDR3 sequence is 13 residues long. CDR1 is SGHVS and CDR2 is FNYEAQ in the germline V gene. CDR3 sequence reads: CASSLRGYNEQFF. Here the CDR3 DNA reads TGTGCCAGCAGCTTACGGGGTTACAATGAGCAGTTCTTC. Full variable domain (rest looked up from reference TRBV7-6 and TRBJ2-1): GAGVSQSPRYKVTKRGQDVALRCDPISGHVSLYWYRQALGQGPEFLTYFNYEAQQDKSGLPNDRFSAERPEGSISTLTIQRTEQRDSAMYRCASSLRGYNEQFFGPGTRLTVL.

The rearrangement links TRBV18 to TRBJ2-7; a weak D match, TRBD2 (6 bases). This CDR3 is 14 amino acids long. In germline, CDR1 is KGHSH, CDR2 LQKENI. V lost 2 bases, J lost 0 bases, and 8 bases lay in between. CDR3 amino acids: CASSPSSASYEQYF. The DNA of the CDR3 is TGTGCCAGCTCACCATCTAGCGCCTCCTACGAGCAGTACTTC.

The J gene is TRBJ2-1, the V gene TRBV19; 12 bases are a match to TRBD2. From germline, CDR1 is LNHDA and CDR2 SQIVND (reference sequence). The CDR3 sequence is 17 residues long. Trimming cost V 2 bases and J 8 bases; bases outside gene matches: 10. The CDR3: CASSIRASGRAEDEQFF. Written as DNA, the CDR3 is TGTGCCAGTAGTATAAGGGCTAGCGGGAGGGCCGAGGATGAGCAGTTCTTC.

The chain combines TRBV30 with TRBJ2-7; D remains unclear. The V gene lost 4 bases and the J gene lost 4 bases, with 11 bases spanning the gap. Germline CDR1 is GTSNPN and CDR2 is SVGIG (reference sequence). The CDR3 is 12 residues long. CDR3 in amino acids: CAWNRGSYEQYF. CDR3 bases: TGTGCCTGGAATCGCGGTTCGTACGAGCAGTACTTC.